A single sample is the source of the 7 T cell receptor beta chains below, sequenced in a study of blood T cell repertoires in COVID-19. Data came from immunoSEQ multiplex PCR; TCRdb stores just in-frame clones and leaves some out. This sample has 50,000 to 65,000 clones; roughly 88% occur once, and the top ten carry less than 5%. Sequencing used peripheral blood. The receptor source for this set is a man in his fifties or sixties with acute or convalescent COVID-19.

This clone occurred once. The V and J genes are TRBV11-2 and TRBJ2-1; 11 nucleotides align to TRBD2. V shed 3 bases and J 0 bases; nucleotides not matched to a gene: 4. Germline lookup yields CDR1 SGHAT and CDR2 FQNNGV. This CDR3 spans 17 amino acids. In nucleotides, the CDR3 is TGTGCCAGCAGCTTGGCTAGCGGGAGGAGCTCCTACAATGAGCAGTTCTTC. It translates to CASSLASGRSSYNEQFF.

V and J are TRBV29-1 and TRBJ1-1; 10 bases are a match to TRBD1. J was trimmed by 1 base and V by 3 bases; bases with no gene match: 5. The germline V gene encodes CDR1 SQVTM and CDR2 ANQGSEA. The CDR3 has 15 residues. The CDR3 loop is CSVEDRGRRNTEAFF. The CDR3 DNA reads TGCAGCGTTGAGGACAGGGGGAGGAGGAACACTGAAGCTTTCTTT.

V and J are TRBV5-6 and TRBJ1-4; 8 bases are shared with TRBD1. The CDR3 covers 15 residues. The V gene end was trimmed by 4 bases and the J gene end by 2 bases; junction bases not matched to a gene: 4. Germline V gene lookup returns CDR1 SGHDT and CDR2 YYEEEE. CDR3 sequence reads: CASSEQGATNEKLFF. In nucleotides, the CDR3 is TGTGCCAGCAGCGAGCAGGGGGCTACTAATGAAAAACTGTTTTTT.

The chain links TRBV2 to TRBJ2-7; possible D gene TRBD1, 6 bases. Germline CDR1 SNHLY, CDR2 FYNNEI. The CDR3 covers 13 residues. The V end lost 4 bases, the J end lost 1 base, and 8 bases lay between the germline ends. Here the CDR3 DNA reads TGTGCCAGCAGTGCTGACAGGTCCTACGAGCAGTACTTC. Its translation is CASSADRSYEQYF.

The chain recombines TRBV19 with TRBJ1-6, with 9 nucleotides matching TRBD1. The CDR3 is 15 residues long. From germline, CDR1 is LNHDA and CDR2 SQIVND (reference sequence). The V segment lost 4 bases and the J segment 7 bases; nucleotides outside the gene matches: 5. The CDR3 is CASSTGQGNNSPLHF. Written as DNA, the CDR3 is TGTGCCAGTAGTACTGGACAGGGGAACAATTCACCCCTCCACTTT.

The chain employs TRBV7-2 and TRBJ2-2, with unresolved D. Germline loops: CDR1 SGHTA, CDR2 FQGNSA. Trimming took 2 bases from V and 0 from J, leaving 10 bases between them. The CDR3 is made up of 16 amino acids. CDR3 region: CASSLLGASNTGELFF. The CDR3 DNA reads TGTGCCAGCAGCTTATTAGGAGCGTCGAACACCGGGGAGCTGTTTTTT. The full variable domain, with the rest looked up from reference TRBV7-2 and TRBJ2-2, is GAGVSQSPSNKVTEKGKDVELRCDPISGHTALYWYRQSLGQGLEFLIYFQGNSAPDKSGLPSDRFSAERTGGSVSTLTIQRTQQEDSAVYLCASSLLGASNTGELFFGEGSRLTVL.

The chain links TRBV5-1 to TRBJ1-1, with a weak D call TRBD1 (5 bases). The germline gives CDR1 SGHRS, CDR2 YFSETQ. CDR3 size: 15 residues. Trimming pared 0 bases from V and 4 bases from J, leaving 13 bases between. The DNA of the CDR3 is TGCGCCAGCAGCTTGGCCGGGCAGGGAGGCACTGAAGCTTTCTTT. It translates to CASSLAGQGGTEAFF.